Shown below are 15 T cell receptor beta chains from a single sample sequenced in a study of T cells in Graves' hyperthyroidism and ophthalmopathy. Researchers amplified the TCR beta CDR3 regions from RNA transcripts. A set of HTBI primers served as the primers for a first-round RT-PCR of the TCR CDR3. TCRdb re-called the multiplex PCR reads with MiXCR, one entry per CDR3 protein. The table has approximately 720,000 distinct CDR3 sequences, 18% seen once. Sequencing was performed on blood. These receptors came from a woman between 45 and 65 years old with Graves' hyperthyroidism that later progressed to Graves' ophthalmopathy.

This clonotype was recorded many times. This chain joins TRBV4-1 and TRBJ2-7; 7 nucleotides align to TRBD1. This CDR3 contains 14 residues. Germline-derived CDR1 and CDR2 are MGHRA and YSYEKL. Trimming removed 5 bases from V and 1 base from J; junction bases left unmatched: 5. CDR3 region: CASSFQDRSYEQYF. The CDR3 DNA follows: TGCGCCAGCAGCTTCCAGGACAGGTCCTACGAGCAGTACTTC.

The chain couples TRBV7-2 to TRBJ2-5; D is possibly TRBD2 (6 bases). The CDR3 runs to 14 residues. Germline values: CDR1 SGHTA, CDR2 FQGNSA. Trimming left V 6 bases short and J 4 bases short, with 15 bases between. The CDR3 DNA reads TGTGCCAGCAGAAAGCACGCAGCGGGAGAGACCCAGTACTTC. Protein: CASRKHAAGETQYF.

The table lists this clonotype with a few counts. The chain couples TRBV19 to TRBJ1-1, with 7 bases that match TRBD1. J was trimmed by 6 bases and V by 2 bases; bases with no gene match: 6. Looked up from germline, CDR1 is LNHDA and CDR2 is SQIVND (reference sequence). The CDR3 has 14 residues. CDR3: CASSIPTGIAEAFF. DNA for the CDR3: TGTGCCAGTAGTATACCGACAGGGATCGCTGAAGCTTTCTTT. Variable domain in full (rest from reference TRBV19 and TRBJ1-1): DGGITQSPKYLFRKEGQNVTLSCEQNLNHDAMYWYRQDPGQGLRLIYYSQIVNDFQKGDIAEGYSVSREKKESFPLTVTSAQKNPTAFYLCASSIPTGIAEAFFGQGTRLTVV.

This clonotype was detected a few times. This sequence joins TRBV6-5 and TRBJ1-3; D is unresolved. This CDR3 contains 14 residues. From germline, CDR1 is MNHEY and CDR2 SVGAGI. Trimming removed 2 bases at V and 1 base at J, with 6 bases between. In DNA, the CDR3 is TGTGCCAGCAGTTACGAAGATTCTGGAAACACCATATATTTT. This translates into CASSYEDSGNTIYF.

This clonotype was counted a few times. The chain uses TRBV12-3 or TRBV12-4 and TRBJ2-2; 8 bases are shared with TRBD1. The ends lost 4 bases at V and 6 bases at J; junction bases unmatched: 1. This CDR3 comprises 13 residues. Here the CDR3 DNA reads TGTGCCAGCAGTTCAGGGGGCGCCGGGGAGCTGTTTTTT. Translated, it gives CASSSGGAGELFF.

There are a few counts of this clonotype. The V and J genes are TRBV4-1 and TRBJ2-2; TRBD1 agrees at 9 bases. CDR1 is MGHRA, CDR2 YSYEKL, per germline. The CDR3 totals 17 residues. Trimming took 4 bases from V and 6 from J; bases not matched to a gene: 12. The CDR3, as DNA: TGCGCCAGCAGCCGAGAACCGGGACAGGGTTTACCCGGGGAGCTGTTTTTT. This codes for CASSREPGQGLPGELFF.

A few counts support this clonotype. The chain uses TRBV6-6 and TRBJ1-1; D unclear. Germline loops: CDR1 MNHNY, CDR2 SVGAGI (reference sequence). This CDR3 is 18 amino acids long. Trimming pared 0 bases from V and 1 base from J, leaving 18 bases between. In nucleotides, the CDR3 is TGTGCCAGCAGTTACTCGATTGTAGTCGGAGCCGCGAACACTGAAGCTTTCTTT. Amino acids: CASSYSIVVGAANTEAFF.

This clonotype was picked up many times. The chain joins TRBV12-3 or TRBV12-4 to TRBJ1-2; D remains ambiguous. V was pared by 8 bases and J by 0 bases, with 13 bases between. The CDR3 consists of 14 residues. CDR3 bases: TGTGCCAGCGCTCCTGACCCAGCTAACTATGGCTACACCTTC. Amino acid sequence: CASAPDPANYGYTF.

This clonotype was counted a single time. The gene calls are TRBV19 and TRBJ2-2, with D hard to call. Trimming left V 9 bases short and J 6 bases short, with 11 bases between. The germline V gene encodes CDR1 LNHDA and CDR2 SQIVND (reference sequence). This CDR3 is built from 12 residues. The CDR3 loop is CASRSAPGELFF. In nucleotides, the CDR3 is TGTGCCAGCAGGAGTGCCCCCGGGGAGCTGTTTTTT. The full variable domain, completed using reference TRBV19 and TRBJ2-2, is DGGITQSPKYLFRKEGQNVTLSCEQNLNHDAMYWYRQDPGQGLRLIYYSQIVNDFQKGDIAEGYSVSREKKESFPLTVTSAQKNPTAFYLCASRSAPGELFFGEGSRLTVL.

In its sample, this clonotype was seen a few times. The chain uses TRBV27 and TRBJ1-4; 7 nucleotides line up with TRBD1. Germline assignment: CDR1 MNHEY and CDR2 SMNVEV (reference sequence). J gave up 3 bases and V 2 bases, and 6 bases lay outside the gene matches. This CDR3 has 16 amino acids. The CDR3 sequence is CASSLNSGGANEKLFF. CDR3 DNA: TGTGCCAGCAGTTTAAATTCAGGGGGAGCTAATGAAAAACTGTTTTTT. Based on the CDR3 plus reference TRBV27 and TRBJ1-4, the full variable domain is EAQVTQNPRYLITVTGKKLTVTCSQNMNHEYMSWYRQDPGLGLRQIYYSMNVEVTDKGDVPEGYKVSRKEKRNFPLILESPSPNQTSLYFCASSLNSGGANEKLFFGSGTQLSVL.

The sample holds many counts of this clonotype. This chain links TRBV20-1 with TRBJ1-1; D is uncertain. The germline gives CDR1 DFQATT, CDR2 SNEGSKA (reference sequence). The CDR3 contains 13 residues. The germline V and J ends were trimmed by 5 bases and 5 bases, with 15 bases remaining between them. In nucleotides, the CDR3 is TGCAGTGCTCCTGGGTTGTTGGGGACTGAAGCTTTCTTT. It codes for CSAPGLLGTEAFF.

The table lists this clonotype with a few counts. The chain couples TRBV7-6 to TRBJ2-3; 12 bases line up with TRBD2. CDR3 length: 17 residues. V dropped 3 bases and J dropped 2; count of bases not matched to a gene: 6. CDR1 and CDR2 from the germline V gene are SGHVS and FNYEAQ. As DNA, the CDR3 is TGTGCCAGCAGCTTTATGGCTAGCGGGGGGGCCACAGATACGCAGTATTTT. Translating it yields CASSFMASGGATDTQYF.

This clonotype has ten or more counts. The V and J genes are TRBV5-1 and TRBJ2-1; 14 bases agree with TRBD2. Per germline, CDR1 SGHRS and CDR2 YFSETQ. J was trimmed by 8 bases and V by 4 bases; bases with no gene match: 8. The CDR3 runs to 16 residues. The CDR3 reads CASSIRTSGGFDEQFF. As DNA, the CDR3 is TGCGCCAGCAGCATAAGGACTAGCGGGGGGTTCGATGAGCAGTTCTTC. The full variable domain, in which reference TRBV5-1 and TRBJ2-1 provide the parts outside the CDR3, is KAGVTQTPRYLIKTRGQQVTLSCSPISGHRSVSWYQQTPGQGLQFLFEYFSETQRNKGNFPGRFSGRQFSNSRSEMNVSTLELGDSALYLCASSIRTSGGFDEQFFGPGTRLTVL.

This clonotype was observed a handful of times. The V call is TRBV27, the J call TRBJ2-7; TRBD1 matches at 9 bases. Per germline, CDR1 MNHEY and CDR2 SMNVEV (reference sequence). The V and J ends lost 3 bases and 0 bases, in that order; junction bases with no gene match: 6. The CDR3 sequence is 16 residues long. In DNA, the CDR3 is TGTGCCAGCAGTTTCCGACAGGGGGTTCACTCCTACGAGCAGTACTTC. This sequence encodes CASSFRQGVHSYEQYF.

There are many counts of this clonotype. This chain uses TRBV12-3 or TRBV12-4 with TRBJ1-1; D not certain. There are 14 residues in the CDR3. V was clipped by 8 bases and J by 5 bases, with 18 bases between them. CDR3: CASDEDTTTTEAFF. CDR3 coding DNA: TGTGCCAGCGACGAAGACACCACGACAACTGAAGCTTTCTTT.